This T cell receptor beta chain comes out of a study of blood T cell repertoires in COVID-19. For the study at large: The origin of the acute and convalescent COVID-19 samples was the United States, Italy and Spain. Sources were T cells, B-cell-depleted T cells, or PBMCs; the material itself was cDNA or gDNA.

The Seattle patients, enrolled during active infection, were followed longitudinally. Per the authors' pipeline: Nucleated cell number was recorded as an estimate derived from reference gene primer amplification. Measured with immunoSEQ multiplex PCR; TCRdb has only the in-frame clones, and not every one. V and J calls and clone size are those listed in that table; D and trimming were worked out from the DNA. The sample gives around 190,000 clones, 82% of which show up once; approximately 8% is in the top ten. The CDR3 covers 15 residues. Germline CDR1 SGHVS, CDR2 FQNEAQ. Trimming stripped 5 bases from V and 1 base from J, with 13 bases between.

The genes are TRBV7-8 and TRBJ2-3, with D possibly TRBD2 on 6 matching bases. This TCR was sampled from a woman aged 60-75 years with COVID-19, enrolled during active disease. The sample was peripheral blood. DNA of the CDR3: TGTGCCAGCAGCCGAGGGGCTAGCGGCACAGATACGCAGTATTTT. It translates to CASSRGASGTDTQYF. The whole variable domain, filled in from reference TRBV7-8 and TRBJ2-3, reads GAGVSQSPRYKVAKRGQDVALRCDPISGHVSLFWYQQALGQGPEFLTYFQNEAQLDKSGLPSDRFFAERPEGSVSTLKIQRTQQEDSAVYLCASSRGASGTDTQYFGPGTRLTVL.